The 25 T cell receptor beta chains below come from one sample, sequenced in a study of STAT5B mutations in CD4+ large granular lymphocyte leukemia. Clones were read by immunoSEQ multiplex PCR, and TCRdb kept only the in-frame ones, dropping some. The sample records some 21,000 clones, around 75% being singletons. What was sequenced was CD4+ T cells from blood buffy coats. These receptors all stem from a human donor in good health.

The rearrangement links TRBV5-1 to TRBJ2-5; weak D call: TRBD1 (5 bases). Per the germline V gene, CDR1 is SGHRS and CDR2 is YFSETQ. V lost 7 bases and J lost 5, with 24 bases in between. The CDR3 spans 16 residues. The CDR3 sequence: CASAQGGGAQLETQYF. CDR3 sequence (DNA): TGCGCCAGCGCCCAGGGCGGTGGGGCTCAATTGGAGACCCAGTACTTC.

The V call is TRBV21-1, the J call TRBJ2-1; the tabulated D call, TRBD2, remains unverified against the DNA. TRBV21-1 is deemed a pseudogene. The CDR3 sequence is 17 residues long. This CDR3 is CASSKGIAGGPSDEQFF. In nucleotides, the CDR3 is TGTGCCAGCAGCAAAGGTATAGCGGGAGGGCCGAGTGATGAGCAGTTCTTC.

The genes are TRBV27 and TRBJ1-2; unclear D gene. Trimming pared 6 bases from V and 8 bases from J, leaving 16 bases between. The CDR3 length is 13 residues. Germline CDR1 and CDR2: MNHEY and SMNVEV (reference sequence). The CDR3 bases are TGTGCCAGCAGCCCCGGGAGGTTTGAGGGCTACACCTTC. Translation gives CASSPGRFEGYTF.

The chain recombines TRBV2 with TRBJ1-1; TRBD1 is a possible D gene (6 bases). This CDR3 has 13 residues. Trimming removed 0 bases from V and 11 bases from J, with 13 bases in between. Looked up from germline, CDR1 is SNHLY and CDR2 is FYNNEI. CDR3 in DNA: TGTGCCAGCAGTGAAGCGCTTGGGGGGCGGGCTTTCTTT. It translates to CASSEALGGRAFF. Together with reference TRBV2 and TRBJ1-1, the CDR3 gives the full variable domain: EPEVTQTPSHQVTQMGQEVILRCVPISNHLYFYWYRQILGQKVEFLVSFYNNEISEKSEIFDDQFSVERPDGSNFTLKIRSTKLEDSAMYFCASSEALGGRAFFGQGTRLTVV.

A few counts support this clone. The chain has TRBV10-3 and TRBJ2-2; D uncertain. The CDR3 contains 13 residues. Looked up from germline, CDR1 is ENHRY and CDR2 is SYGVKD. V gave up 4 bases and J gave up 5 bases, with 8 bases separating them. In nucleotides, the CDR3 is TGTGCCATCAGTGGAACGGATACCGGGGAGCTGTTTTTT. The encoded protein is CAISGTDTGELFF.

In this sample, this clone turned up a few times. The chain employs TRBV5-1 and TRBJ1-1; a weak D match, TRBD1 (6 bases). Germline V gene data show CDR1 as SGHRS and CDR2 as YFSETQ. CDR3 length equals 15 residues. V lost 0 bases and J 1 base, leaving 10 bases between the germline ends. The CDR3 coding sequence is TGCGCCAGCAGCTTGGTAGGACAGCCGAACACTGAAGCTTTCTTT. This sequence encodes CASSLVGQPNTEAFF.

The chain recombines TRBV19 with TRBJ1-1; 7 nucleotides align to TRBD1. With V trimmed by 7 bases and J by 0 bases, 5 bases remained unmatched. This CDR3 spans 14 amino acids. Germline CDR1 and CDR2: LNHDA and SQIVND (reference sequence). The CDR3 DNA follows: TGTGCCAGTACCCCGGGACAGATGAACACTGAAGCTTTCTTT. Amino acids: CASTPGQMNTEAFF. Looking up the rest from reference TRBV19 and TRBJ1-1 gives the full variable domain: DGGITQSPKYLFRKEGQNVTLSCEQNLNHDAMYWYRQDPGQGLRLIYYSQIVNDFQKGDIAEGYSVSREKKESFPLTVTSAQKNPTAFYLCASTPGQMNTEAFFGQGTRLTVV.

The CDR3 nucleotides are TGTGCCAGCAGCACCGGGAGAAGGATAGATACGCAGTATTTT. The encoded protein is CASSTGRRIDTQYF. The V and J genes are TRBV5-4 and TRBJ2-3; a weak D match, TRBD2 (6 bases). The germline CDR1 and CDR2 sequences are SGHNT and YYREEE (reference sequence). Trimming pared 4 bases from V and 5 bases from J, leaving 14 bases between. The CDR3 spans 14 residues.

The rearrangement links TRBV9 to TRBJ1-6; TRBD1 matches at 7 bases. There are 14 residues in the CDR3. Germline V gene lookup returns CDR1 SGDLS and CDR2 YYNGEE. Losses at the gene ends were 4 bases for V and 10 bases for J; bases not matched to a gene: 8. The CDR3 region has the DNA TGTGCCAGCAGCCGTGACAGGGTGAAATCACCCCTCCACTTT. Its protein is CASSRDRVKSPLHF.

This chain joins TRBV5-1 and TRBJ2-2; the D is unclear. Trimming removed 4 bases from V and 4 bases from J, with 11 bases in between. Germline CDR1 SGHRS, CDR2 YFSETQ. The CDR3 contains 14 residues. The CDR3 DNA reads TGCGCCAGCAGCATAACAGTTGCCACCGGGGAGCTGTTTTTT. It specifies CASSITVATGELFF.

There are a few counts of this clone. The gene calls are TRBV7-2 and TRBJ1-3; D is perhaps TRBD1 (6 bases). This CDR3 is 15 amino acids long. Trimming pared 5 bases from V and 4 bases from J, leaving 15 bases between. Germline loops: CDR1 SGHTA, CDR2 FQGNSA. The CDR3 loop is CASSRIGGNGNTIYF. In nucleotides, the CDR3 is TGTGCCAGCAGCCGGATAGGGGGGAACGGAAACACCATATATTTT.

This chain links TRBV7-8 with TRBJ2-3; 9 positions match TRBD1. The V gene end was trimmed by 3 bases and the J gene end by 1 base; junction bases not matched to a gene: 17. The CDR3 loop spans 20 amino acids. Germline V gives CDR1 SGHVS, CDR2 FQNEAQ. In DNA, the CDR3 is TGTGCCAGCAGCTTGCGAGGGGGACAGGGAAATCAACGTGGCACAGATACGCAGTATTTT. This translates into CASSLRGGQGNQRGTDTQYF.

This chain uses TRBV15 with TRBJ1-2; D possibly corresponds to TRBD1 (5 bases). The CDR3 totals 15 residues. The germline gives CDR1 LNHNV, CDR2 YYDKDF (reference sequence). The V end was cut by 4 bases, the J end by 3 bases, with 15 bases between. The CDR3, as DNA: TGTGCCACCAGCACCCCTACCGGGGGAGACTATGGCTACACCTTC. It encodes CATSTPTGGDYGYTF.

For the CDR3, the DNA is TGCGCCAGCAGCCTAAGGGGCACAGGGGATAGAGATACGCAGTATTTT. It yields the protein CASSLRGTGDRDTQYF. The chain combines TRBV4-3 with TRBJ2-3; 7 bases agree with TRBD1. Germline-derived CDR1 and CDR2 are LGHNA and YSLEER. Germline trimming cut 4 bases from V and 5 bases from J; bases unmatched to any gene: 12. The CDR3 consists of 16 residues.

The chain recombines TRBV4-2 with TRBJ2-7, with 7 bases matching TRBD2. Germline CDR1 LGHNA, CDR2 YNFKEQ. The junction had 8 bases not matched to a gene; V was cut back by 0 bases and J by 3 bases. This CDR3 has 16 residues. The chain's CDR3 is CASSQDLSGTNYEQYF. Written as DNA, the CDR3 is TGTGCCAGCAGCCAAGATCTGTCGGGGACTAACTACGAGCAGTACTTC.

The CDR3 DNA follows: TGCGCCAGCAGTAATACGGCTAGCGGGACGAATGAGCAGTTCTTC. Its translation: CASSNTASGTNEQFF. The rearrangement links TRBV10-2 to TRBJ2-1; 9 nucleotides align to TRBD2. The CDR3 length is 15 residues. CDR1 is WSHSY, CDR2 SAAADI, per germline. V lost 5 bases, J lost 7 bases, and 9 bases stayed unmatched.

CDR3 amino acids: CASSMFNPPGTEAFF. The CDR3, as DNA: TGTGCCAGTAGTATGTTTAACCCCCCGGGAACTGAAGCTTTCTTT. The chain is built from TRBV19 and TRBJ1-1; D uncertain. The CDR3 covers 15 residues. Between the trimmed V and J ends, which lost 3 bases and 5 bases, there was a span of 16 bases. The germline V gene has CDR1 LNHDA and CDR2 SQIVND (reference sequence).

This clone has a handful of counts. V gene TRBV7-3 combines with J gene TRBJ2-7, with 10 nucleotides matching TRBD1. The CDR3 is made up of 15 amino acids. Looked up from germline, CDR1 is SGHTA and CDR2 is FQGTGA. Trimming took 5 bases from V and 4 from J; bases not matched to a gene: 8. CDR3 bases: TGTGCCAGCAGCCCGGGGACAGGGGTCCAATACGAGCAGTACTTC. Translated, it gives CASSPGTGVQYEQYF.

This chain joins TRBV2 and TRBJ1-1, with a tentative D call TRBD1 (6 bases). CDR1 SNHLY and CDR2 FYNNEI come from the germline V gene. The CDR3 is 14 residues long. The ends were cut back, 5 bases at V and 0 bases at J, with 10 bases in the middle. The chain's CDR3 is CASSRQALNTEAFF. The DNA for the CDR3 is TGTGCCAGCAGTCGACAGGCCTTGAACACTGAAGCTTTCTTT.

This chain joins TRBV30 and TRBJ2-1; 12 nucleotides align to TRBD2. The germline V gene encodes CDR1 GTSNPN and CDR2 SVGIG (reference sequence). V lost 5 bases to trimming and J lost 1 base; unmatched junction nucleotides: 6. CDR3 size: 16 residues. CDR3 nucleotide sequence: TGTGCCTGGGAAGGACTAGCGGGAAAGTCCTACAATGAGCAGTTCTTC. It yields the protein CAWEGLAGKSYNEQFF.

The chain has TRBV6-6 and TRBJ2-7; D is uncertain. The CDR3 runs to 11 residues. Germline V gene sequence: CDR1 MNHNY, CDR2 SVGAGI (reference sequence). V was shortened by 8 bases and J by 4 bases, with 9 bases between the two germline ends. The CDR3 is CASGPPYEQYF. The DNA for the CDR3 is TGTGCCAGCGGCCCTCCGTACGAGCAGTACTTC.

CDR3 sequence (DNA): TGTGCCAGCAGCTTAGCGGCCCAGCGGGGGAGCTCCTACGAGCAGTACTTC. Its translation: CASSLAAQRGSSYEQYF. This rearrangement joins TRBV7-2 to TRBJ2-7, with 8 bases identical to TRBD2. The CDR3 is 17 residues long. V was clipped by 0 bases and J by 0 bases; unmatched bases: 7. Germline CDR1 is SGHTA and CDR2 is FQGNSA.

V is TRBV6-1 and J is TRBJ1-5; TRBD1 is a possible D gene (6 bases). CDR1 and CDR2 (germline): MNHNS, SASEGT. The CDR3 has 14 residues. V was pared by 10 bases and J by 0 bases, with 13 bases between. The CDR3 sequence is CATVTGHSNQPQHF. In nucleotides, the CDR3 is TGTGCCACTGTGACAGGTCATAGCAATCAGCCCCAGCATTTT.

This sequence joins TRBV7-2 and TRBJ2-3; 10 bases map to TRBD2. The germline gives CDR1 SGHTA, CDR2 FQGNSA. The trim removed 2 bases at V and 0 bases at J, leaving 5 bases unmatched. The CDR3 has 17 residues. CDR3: CASSLRPAGGSTDTQYF. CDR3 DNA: TGTGCCAGCAGCTTACGGCCAGCGGGAGGGAGCACAGATACGCAGTATTTT. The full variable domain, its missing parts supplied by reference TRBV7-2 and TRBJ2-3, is GAGVSQSPSNKVTEKGKDVELRCDPISGHTALYWYRQSLGQGLEFLIYFQGNSAPDKSGLPSDRFSAERTGGSVSTLTIQRTQQEDSAVYLCASSLRPAGGSTDTQYFGPGTRLTVL.

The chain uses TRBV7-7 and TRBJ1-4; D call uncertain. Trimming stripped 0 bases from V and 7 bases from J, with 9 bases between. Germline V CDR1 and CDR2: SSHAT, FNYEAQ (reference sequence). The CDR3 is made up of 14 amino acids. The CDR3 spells CASSLATGSEKLFF. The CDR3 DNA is TGTGCCAGCAGCTTAGCTACCGGGAGTGAAAAACTGTTTTTT.